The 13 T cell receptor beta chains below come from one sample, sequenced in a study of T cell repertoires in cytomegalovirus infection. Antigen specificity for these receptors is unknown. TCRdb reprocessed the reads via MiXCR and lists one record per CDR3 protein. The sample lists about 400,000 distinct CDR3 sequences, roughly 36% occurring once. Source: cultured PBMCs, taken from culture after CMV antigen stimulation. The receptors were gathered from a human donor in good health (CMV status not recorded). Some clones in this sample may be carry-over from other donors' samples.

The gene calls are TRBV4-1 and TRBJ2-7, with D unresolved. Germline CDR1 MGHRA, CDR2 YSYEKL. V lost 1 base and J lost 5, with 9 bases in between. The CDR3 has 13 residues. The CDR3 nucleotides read TGCGCCAGCAGCCAAGTGTGGAGAGACGAGCAGTACTTC. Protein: CASSQVWRDEQYF.

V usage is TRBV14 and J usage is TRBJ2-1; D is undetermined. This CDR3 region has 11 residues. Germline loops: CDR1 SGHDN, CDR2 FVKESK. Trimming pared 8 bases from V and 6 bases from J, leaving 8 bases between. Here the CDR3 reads CASSTLNEQFF. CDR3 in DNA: TGTGCCAGCTCAACGCTCAATGAGCAGTTCTTC.

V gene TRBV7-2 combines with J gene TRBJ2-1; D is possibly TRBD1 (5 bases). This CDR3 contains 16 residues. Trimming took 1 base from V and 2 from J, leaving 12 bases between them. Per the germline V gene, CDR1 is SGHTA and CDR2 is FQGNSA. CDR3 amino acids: CASSLGTLGAYNEQFF. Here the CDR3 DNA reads TGTGCCAGCAGCTTAGGAACGCTAGGGGCCTACAATGAGCAGTTCTTC.

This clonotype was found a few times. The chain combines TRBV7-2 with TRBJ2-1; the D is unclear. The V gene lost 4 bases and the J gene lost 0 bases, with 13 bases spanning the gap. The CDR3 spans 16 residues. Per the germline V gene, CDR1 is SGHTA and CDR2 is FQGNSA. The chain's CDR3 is CASSSPRQFSYNEQFF. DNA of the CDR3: TGTGCCAGCAGCTCCCCTAGGCAGTTCTCCTACAATGAGCAGTTCTTC.

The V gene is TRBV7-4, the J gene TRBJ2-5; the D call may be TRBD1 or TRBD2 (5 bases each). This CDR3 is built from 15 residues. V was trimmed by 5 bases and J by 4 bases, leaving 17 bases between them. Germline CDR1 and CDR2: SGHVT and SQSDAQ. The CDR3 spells CASSLGTDVRETQYF. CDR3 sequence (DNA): TGTGCCAGCAGCCTTGGGACCGACGTTCGAGAGACCCAGTACTTC.

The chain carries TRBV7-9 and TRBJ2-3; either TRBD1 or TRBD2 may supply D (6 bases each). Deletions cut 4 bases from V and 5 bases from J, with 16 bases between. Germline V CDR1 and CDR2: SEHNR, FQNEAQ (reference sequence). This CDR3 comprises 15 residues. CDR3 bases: TGTGCCAGCAGCTCGCGGGACAAGGGTGTAGATACGCAGTATTTT. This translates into CASSSRDKGVDTQYF.

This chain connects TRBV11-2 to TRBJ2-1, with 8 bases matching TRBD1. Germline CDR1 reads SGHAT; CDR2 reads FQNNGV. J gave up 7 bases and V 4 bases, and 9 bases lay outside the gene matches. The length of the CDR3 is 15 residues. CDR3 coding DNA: TGTGCCAGCAGCTCCACAGGGGGTGGAAGGAATGAGCAGTTCTTC. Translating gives CASSSTGGGRNEQFF.

The CDR3 nucleotides read TGTGCCAGCAGTTTACGGTCAGGGGGGGGCTACGAGCAGTACTTC. Its protein product is CASSLRSGGGYEQYF. The rearrangement links TRBV27 to TRBJ2-7; possibly TRBD1 or TRBD2 for D (7 bases each). CDR1 and CDR2 from the germline V gene are MNHEY and SMNVEV (reference sequence). V was pared by 2 bases and J by 3 bases, with 14 bases between. The CDR3 covers 15 residues.

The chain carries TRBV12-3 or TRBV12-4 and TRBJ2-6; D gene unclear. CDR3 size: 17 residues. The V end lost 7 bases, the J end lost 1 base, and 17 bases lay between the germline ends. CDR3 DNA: TGTGCCAGCACCCCTCCCGTGGGTCGGTCTGGGGCCAACGTCCTGACTTTC. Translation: CASTPPVGRSGANVLTF.

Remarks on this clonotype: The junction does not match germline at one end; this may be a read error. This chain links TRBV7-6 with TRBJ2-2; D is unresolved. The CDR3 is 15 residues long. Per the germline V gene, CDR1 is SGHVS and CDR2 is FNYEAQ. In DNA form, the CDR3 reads TGTGCTAGCAGCTCGACTGACGCGAACACCGGGGAGCTGTTTTTT. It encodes CASSSTDANTGELFF.

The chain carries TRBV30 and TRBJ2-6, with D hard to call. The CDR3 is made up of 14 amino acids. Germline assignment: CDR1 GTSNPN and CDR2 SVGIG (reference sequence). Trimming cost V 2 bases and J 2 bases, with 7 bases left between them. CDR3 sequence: CAWSRAAGANVLTF. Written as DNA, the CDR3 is TGTGCCTGGAGTAGGGCAGCTGGGGCCAACGTCCTGACTTTC.

The chain's CDR3 is CASSRGLAGVGGANVLTF. The CDR3 DNA reads as TGTGCCAGCAGCCGGGGACTAGCGGGAGTGGGTGGGGCCAACGTCCTGACTTTC. This rearrangement joins TRBV9 to TRBJ2-6; 14 positions agree with TRBD2. The CDR3 is 18 residues long. CDR1 is SGDLS and CDR2 is YYNGEE in the germline V gene. Trimming at V came to 4 bases and at J to 3 bases, leaving 6 bases not matched to a gene.

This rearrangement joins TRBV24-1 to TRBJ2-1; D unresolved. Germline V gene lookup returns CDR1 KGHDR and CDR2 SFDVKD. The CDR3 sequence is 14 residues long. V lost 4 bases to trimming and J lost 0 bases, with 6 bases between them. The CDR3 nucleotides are TGTGCCACCAGTGACCCGAGCTCCTACAATGAGCAGTTCTTC. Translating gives CATSDPSSYNEQFF.